Presented here are 29 T cell receptor beta chains from one specimen sequenced in a study of beta chain features in type 1 diabetes. What was sequenced were expressed TCRB transcripts, since all of the isolated RNA had been reverse transcribed. Clones were sequenced by immunoSEQ multiplex PCR, and TCRdb holds only the in-frame ones, with some missing. Found here are under 130,000 clones, roughly 28% of them singletons; the top ten hold 0.5% to 0.55%. General study points: The study found moderately but significantly shorter TCRB CDR3s in all four CD4+ subsets of Type 1 diabetes patients.

Their target antigens are unknown. Sequenced material: central memory CD4+ T cells from blood. These receptors originate from a woman aged 18-29 years with type 1 diabetes.

The chain uses TRBV7-9 and TRBJ2-1; TRBD2 matches at 10 bases. The ends lost 1 base at V and 7 bases at J; junction bases unmatched: 7. This CDR3 has 16 amino acids. CDR1 and CDR2 from the germline V gene are SEHNR and FQNEAQ (reference sequence). CDR3 sequence reads: CASSLDQGLARNEQFF. CDR3 bases: TGTGCCAGCAGCTTAGACCAGGGACTAGCGCGGAATGAGCAGTTCTTC.

This clone was seen a handful of times. The rearrangement uses TRBV7-3 and TRBJ2-7; the D gene is possibly TRBD1 (7 bases). In germline, CDR1 is SGHTA, CDR2 FQGTGA. Trimming removed 5 bases from V and 3 bases from J, with 11 bases in between. The CDR3 extends over 13 amino acids. The CDR3 coding sequence is TGTGCCAGCAGCCAGGGGGGTGACTACGAGCAGTACTTC. This sequence encodes CASSQGGDYEQYF.

The table lists this clone with a few counts. The chain uses TRBV23-1 and TRBJ2-5, with unresolved D. The J call may be incorrect, as the DNA end agrees better with TRBJ2-7. TRBV23-1 is assigned to the ORF class and has an uncertain function. The length of the CDR3 is 17 residues. The CDR3 protein is CASSSAAPPSSFYEQYF. The CDR3 DNA reads as TGCGCCAGCTCTTCTGCTGCCCCGCCTTCATCCTTTTACGAGCAGTACTTC.

The chain links TRBV28 to TRBJ2-3; 9 nucleotides match TRBD1. In germline, CDR1 is MDHEN, CDR2 SYDVKM. Germline trimming cut 2 bases from V and 3 bases from J; bases unmatched to any gene: 6. The CDR3 covers 16 residues. This CDR3 reads CASSLRDRDLTDTQYF. The CDR3 bases are TGTGCCAGCAGTTTAAGGGACAGGGACTTGACAGATACGCAGTATTTT.

The table lists this clone with a few counts. Additional DNA sequences in this sample encode the identical CDR3. This chain joins TRBV5-1 and TRBJ1-2; D uncertain. The germline V and J ends were trimmed by 4 bases and 4 bases, with 11 bases remaining between them. Germline-derived CDR1 and CDR2 are SGHRS and YFSETQ. The CDR3 has 13 residues. The CDR3 coding sequence is TGCGCCAGCAGCCTTGATTCGGGCTATGGCTACACCTTC. Translation: CASSLDSGYGYTF.

This chain uses TRBV7-9 with TRBJ2-5, with TRBD1 matching over 8 bases. The length of the CDR3 is 15 residues. The germline V gene has CDR1 SEHNR and CDR2 FQNEAQ (reference sequence). V lost 3 bases, J lost 2 bases, and 5 bases stayed unmatched. CDR3 region: CASSFQRTGQETQYF. The CDR3 DNA is TGTGCCAGCAGCTTCCAAAGGACAGGGCAAGAGACCCAGTACTTC.

This clone occurred a few times. The chain recombines TRBV6-1 with TRBJ2-5, with 10 bases fitting TRBD2. J gave up 5 bases and V 6 bases, and 18 bases lay outside the gene matches. This CDR3 spans 18 amino acids. Germline V gives CDR1 MNHNS, CDR2 SASEGT. CDR3 DNA sequence: TGTGCCAGCAGCGAACCGAGCGGGAGGGCCGTCCTTTGGGAGACCCAGTACTTC. It encodes CASSEPSGRAVLWETQYF.

In this sample, this clone turned up many times. The chain combines TRBV7-3 with TRBJ2-1, with 10 bases that match TRBD2. Germline trimming cut 5 bases from V and 6 bases from J; bases unmatched to any gene: 7. Germline V lookup: CDR1 SGHTA, CDR2 FQGTGA. There are 15 residues in the CDR3. The CDR3 coding sequence is TGTGCCAGCAGCCCGGGACTAGCGTCGTTCAATGAGCAGTTCTTC. It yields the protein CASSPGLASFNEQFF.

CDR3: CASSTSGIYNEQFF. The CDR3, as DNA: TGTGCCAGTAGTACTAGCGGGATTTACAATGAGCAGTTCTTC. This sequence joins TRBV19 and TRBJ2-1; TRBD2 agrees at 9 bases. The ends lost 4 bases at V and 4 bases at J; junction bases unmatched: 2. Germline loops: CDR1 LNHDA, CDR2 SQIVND (reference sequence). The CDR3 has 14 residues.

The CDR3 coding sequence is TGTGCCAGCAGTTTCGACAGGGCCATTTTTGGCTACACCTTC. Translation: CASSFDRAIFGYTF. This sequence joins TRBV11-2 and TRBJ1-2, with TRBD1 matching 7 bases. Germline CDR1 and CDR2: SGHAT and FQNNGV. This CDR3 comprises 14 residues. The V segment lost 6 bases and the J segment 7 bases; nucleotides outside the gene matches: 11.

The CDR3 DNA reads as TGTGCCAGCAGTTTATTTCCGGGACAGGGGGCCGATGGCTACACCTTC. Translating it yields CASSLFPGQGADGYTF. This chain uses TRBV28 with TRBJ1-2; the match to TRBD1 covers 12 bases. Germline assignment: CDR1 MDHEN and CDR2 SYDVKM. Trimming removed 1 base from V and 6 bases from J; junction bases left unmatched: 6. The length of the CDR3 is 16 residues.

CDR3 DNA sequence: TGTGCCAGCAGTTATGGAGCAACCTACGAGCAGTACTTC. Translating gives CASSYGATYEQYF. J is TRBJ2-7 and V is TRBV6-5; D is uncertain. The CDR3 loop spans 13 amino acids. V was pared by 3 bases and J by 2 bases, with 8 bases between. Germline assignment: CDR1 MNHEY and CDR2 SVGAGI.

This clone appeared a single time. The chain recombines TRBV28 with TRBJ1-5; D gene uncertain. Germline CDR1 MDHEN, CDR2 SYDVKM. CDR3 length equals 12 residues. Trimming removed 6 bases at V and 4 bases at J, with 7 bases between. CDR3 DNA sequence: TGTGCCAGCAGCCTCGTTAATCAGCCCCAGCATTTT. Translation: CASSLVNQPQHF.

This chain joins TRBV27 and TRBJ1-1, with 9 bases identical to TRBD1. Germline assignment: CDR1 MNHEY and CDR2 SMNVEV (reference sequence). The CDR3 extends over 17 amino acids. V was clipped by 4 bases and J by 4 bases; unmatched bases: 13. The CDR3 region has the DNA TGTGCCAGCAGTTGGTGGACAGGGGCCTCTCGGGGCACTGAAGCTTTCTTT. Its protein is CASSWWTGASRGTEAFF.

The chain joins TRBV5-1 to TRBJ2-7, with D possibly TRBD1 on 5 matching bases. Germline V gives CDR1 SGHRS, CDR2 YFSETQ. This CDR3 spans 13 amino acids. V was trimmed by 0 bases and J by 5 bases, leaving 9 bases between them. CDR3 bases: TGCGCCAGCAGCTTGGTCCCCAGGGACGAGCAGTACTTC. Encoded protein: CASSLVPRDEQYF.

This clone was detected once. The chain joins TRBV19 to TRBJ1-1; no definite D call. V was clipped by 6 bases and J by 0 bases, with 8 bases between them. The germline V gene encodes CDR1 LNHDA and CDR2 SQIVND (reference sequence). The CDR3 is 13 residues long. CDR3 DNA: TGTGCCAGTAGGTCTCAGATGAACACTGAAGCTTTCTTT. Amino acids: CASRSQMNTEAFF.

This rearrangement joins TRBV6-5 to TRBJ2-5; the match to TRBD2 covers 8 bases. The CDR3 is made up of 16 amino acids. V gave up 3 bases and J gave up 4 bases; unmatched junction bases: 10. CDR1 and CDR2 (germline): MNHEY, SVGAGI. This CDR3 reads CASSYSDGRAGETQYF. The CDR3 DNA follows: TGTGCCAGCAGTTATTCGGACGGGAGGGCCGGAGAGACCCAGTACTTC.

This clone showed up just a few times. This sequence joins TRBV12-5 and TRBJ2-2; 7 bases map to TRBD1. Germline-derived CDR1 and CDR2 are LGHNT and FRNRAP. The length of the CDR3 is 17 residues. V was clipped by 2 bases and J by 6 bases; unmatched bases: 12. CDR3 protein: CASGLPPGGHASGELFF. DNA of the CDR3: TGTGCTAGTGGTTTGCCCCCAGGGGGACACGCCTCCGGGGAGCTGTTTTTT.

The chain combines TRBV30 with TRBJ1-4, with 8 nucleotides matching TRBD1. CDR1 is GTSNPN, CDR2 SVGIG, per germline (reference sequence). J was trimmed by 6 bases and V by 4 bases; bases with no gene match: 1. The CDR3 is 12 amino acids. CDR3 bases: TGTGCCTGGATGACAGGGGATGAAAAACTGTTTTTT. As protein: CAWMTGDEKLFF.

This clone was counted between two and nine times. The rearrangement uses TRBV11-2 and TRBJ2-7; D is perhaps TRBD2 (6 bases). This CDR3 region has 15 residues. Germline loops: CDR1 SGHAT, CDR2 FQNNGV. Trimming took off 1 base at V and 0 bases at J, with 10 bases between the two ends. The CDR3 loop is CASSLGDGSSYEQYF. The CDR3 bases are TGTGCCAGCAGCTTAGGGGACGGGAGCTCCTACGAGCAGTACTTC.

This clone was seen a handful of times. This chain links TRBV6-5 with TRBJ2-1, with TRBD2 matching over 10 bases. The J segment lost 4 bases and the V segment lost 2 bases, leaving 2 bases of the junction unmatched. Germline CDR1 is MNHEY and CDR2 is SVGAGI. This CDR3 is 15 amino acids long. Written as DNA, the CDR3 is TGTGCCAGCAGTTACGCTAGCGGGGGTTACAATGAGCAGTTCTTC. Protein product: CASSYASGGYNEQFF.

Only a few counts were recorded for this clone. V is TRBV2 and J is TRBJ1-1; D ambiguous. Trimming removed 6 bases at V and 0 bases at J, with 11 bases between. The CDR3 is made up of 14 amino acids. From germline, CDR1 is SNHLY and CDR2 FYNNEI. CDR3 region: CASRKESMNTEAFF. CDR3 sequence (DNA): TGTGCCAGCAGGAAGGAGTCCATGAACACTGAAGCTTTCTTT.

In its sample, this clone was seen a few times. The rearrangement links TRBV7-8 to TRBJ2-3, with 8 positions matching TRBD2. CDR1 is SGHVS and CDR2 is FQNEAQ in the germline V gene. This CDR3 region has 15 residues. V lost 3 bases and J lost 4; bases outside the gene matches: 6. The CDR3 protein is CASSLSGSGADTQYF. The DNA of the CDR3 is TGTGCCAGCAGCTTGAGCGGGAGTGGCGCAGATACGCAGTATTTT.

This rearrangement joins TRBV6-5 to TRBJ2-5; 11 bases line up with TRBD2. There are 14 residues in the CDR3. CDR1 MNHEY and CDR2 SVGAGI come from the germline V gene. The trim removed 6 bases at V and 5 bases at J, leaving 5 bases unmatched. This CDR3 is CASRVAGGPETQYF. Here the CDR3 DNA reads TGTGCCAGCAGGGTAGCGGGAGGGCCTGAGACCCAGTACTTC.

This clone was counted a few times. V gene TRBV5-1 combines with J gene TRBJ2-7, with D maybe TRBD1 (6 bases). Looked up from germline, CDR1 is SGHRS and CDR2 is YFSETQ. The V and J ends lost 4 bases and 3 bases respectively, with 8 bases between them. The CDR3 totals 12 residues. The CDR3 protein is CASSGQFYEQYF. CDR3 in DNA: TGCGCCAGCAGCGGACAGTTCTACGAGCAGTACTTC.

The chain recombines TRBV18 with TRBJ1-1; the D gene is possibly TRBD1 (5 bases). Trimming took off 3 bases at V and 8 bases at J, with 19 bases between the two ends. This CDR3 has 15 residues. The germline CDR1 and CDR2 sequences are KGHSH and LQKENI. The DNA of the CDR3 is TGTGCCAGCTCACCCTCCCGAATCCCGACAGACGAAGCTTTCTTT. Protein product: CASSPSRIPTDEAFF.

The CDR3 DNA sequence: TGCGCCAGCAGGGGACAGGCGAACACTGAAGCTTTCTTT. Amino acids: CASRGQANTEAFF. V is TRBV10-2 and J is TRBJ1-1, with 8 bases aligning to TRBD1. The germline V gene has CDR1 WSHSY and CDR2 SAAADI. The CDR3 length is 13 residues. J was trimmed by 1 base and V by 6 bases; bases with no gene match: 1.

The chain couples TRBV5-5 to TRBJ1-2; no firm D call. The CDR3 consists of 12 residues. Germline CDR1 SGHKS, CDR2 YYEKEE (reference sequence). Trimming cost V 0 bases and J 4 bases, with 4 bases left between them. The CDR3 protein is CASSLALYGYTF. The DNA of the CDR3 is TGTGCCAGCAGCTTGGCACTCTATGGCTACACCTTC.

The V call is TRBV7-9, the J call TRBJ2-5, with D possibly TRBD1 on 6 matching bases. There are 13 residues in the CDR3. V gave up 1 base and J gave up 7 bases, with 10 bases separating them. Germline loops: CDR1 SEHNR, CDR2 FQNEAQ (reference sequence). CDR3 in amino acids: CASSLGQDGTQYF. CDR3 nucleotide sequence: TGTGCCAGCAGCTTAGGACAGGATGGGACCCAGTACTTC.